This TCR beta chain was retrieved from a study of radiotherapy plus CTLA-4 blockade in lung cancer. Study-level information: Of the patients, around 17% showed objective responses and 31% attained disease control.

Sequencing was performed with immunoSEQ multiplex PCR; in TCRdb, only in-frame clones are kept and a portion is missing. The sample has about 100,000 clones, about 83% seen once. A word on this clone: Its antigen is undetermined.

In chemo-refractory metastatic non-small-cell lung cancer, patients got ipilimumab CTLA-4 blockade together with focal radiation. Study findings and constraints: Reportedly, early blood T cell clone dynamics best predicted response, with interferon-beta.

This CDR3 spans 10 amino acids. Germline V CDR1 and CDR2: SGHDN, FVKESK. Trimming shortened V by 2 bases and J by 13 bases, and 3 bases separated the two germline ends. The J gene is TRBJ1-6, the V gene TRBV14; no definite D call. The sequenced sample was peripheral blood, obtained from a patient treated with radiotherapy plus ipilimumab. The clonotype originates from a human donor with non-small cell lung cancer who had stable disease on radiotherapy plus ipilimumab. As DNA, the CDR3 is TGTGCCAGCAGCCAATATCCCCTCCACTTT. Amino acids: CASSQYPLHF.